This T cell receptor beta chain was sequenced in a study of blood T cell repertoires in COVID-19. For the study at large: Sites across the United States, Italy and Spain contributed samples from acute and convalescent COVID-19. In each case, the material was cDNA or gDNA derived from T cells, B-cell-depleted T cells, or PBMCs.

This clone came up once. Authors' analysis steps: Reference gene primer amplification yielded estimated nucleated cell counts. The protocol was immunoSEQ multiplex PCR, while the TCRdb copy is restricted to in-frame clones and leaves out a portion. For V, J and clone size, that table is used; D and trimming come from the DNA. The sample carries about 320,000 clones, roughly 85% recorded once. Trimming stripped 1 base from V and 2 bases from J, with 7 bases between. Germline assignment: CDR1 SQVTM and CDR2 ANQGSEA. The CDR3 runs 13 residues. The sequence came from a human donor in a cohort sampled during active COVID-19. The specimen sequenced was peripheral blood. The chain is built from TRBV29-1 and TRBJ2-3; D is ambiguous. The CDR3 region has the DNA TGCAGCGTTGAAGGGCAGAACACAGATACGCAGTATTTT. This codes for CSVEGQNTDTQYF.